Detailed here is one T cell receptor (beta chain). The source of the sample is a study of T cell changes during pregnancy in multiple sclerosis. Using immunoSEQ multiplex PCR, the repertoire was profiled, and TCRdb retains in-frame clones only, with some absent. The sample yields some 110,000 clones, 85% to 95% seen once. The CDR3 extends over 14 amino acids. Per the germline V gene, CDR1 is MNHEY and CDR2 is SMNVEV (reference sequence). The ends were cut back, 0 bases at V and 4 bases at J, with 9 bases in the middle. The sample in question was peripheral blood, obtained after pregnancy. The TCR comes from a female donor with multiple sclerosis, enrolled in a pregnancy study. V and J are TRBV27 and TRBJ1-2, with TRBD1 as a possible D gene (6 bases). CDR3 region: CASSLSWTAYGYTF. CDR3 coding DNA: TGTGCCAGCAGTTTATCCTGGACAGCCTATGGCTACACCTTC.